The rows below give T cell receptor beta chains drawn from one sample of a study of OX40 agonist ivuxolimab in advanced cancers. Using immunoSEQ multiplex PCR, the repertoire was profiled, and TCRdb retains in-frame clones only, with some absent. The table has some 80,000 clones, over 80% seen once. The source was CD4+ or CD8+ T cells sorted from blood, collected in a trial of the OX40 agonist ivuxolimab. The origin of the receptors is an adult with an advanced solid tumor such as melanoma, head and neck, liver or kidney cancer. CDR3s include the opening cysteine and the closing phenylalanine or tryptophan. A D gene is named only where the DNA matches it firmly. A clone size is listed for some rows: how often the clone was seen (once, few, many), or a class if it is expanded.

size	V	D	J	DNA	CDR3
NA	TRBV11-2	NA	TRBJ1-1	TGTGCCAGCAGTCATGCCGGAGGTCCAAACACTGAAGCTTTCTTT	CASSHAGGPNTEAFF
NA	TRBV5-6	TRBD1	TRBJ2-1	TGTGCCAGCAGCCCCCGGACAGGGGCTACCTACAATGAGCAGTTCTTC	CASSPRTGATYNEQFF
NA	TRBV27	TRBD2	TRBJ2-7	TGTGCCAGCAGCCCAAGCCAAAGCGGGGTTTTCTACGAGCAGTACTTC	CASSPSQSGVFYEQYF
NA	TRBV18	NA	TRBJ1-5	TGTGCCAGCTCACCATCCCGGGACAGCAATCAGCCCCAGCATTTT	CASSPSRDSNQPQHF
NA	TRBV4-1	NA	TRBJ2-1	TGCGCCAGCAGCCACCAAGTTGTGGGGGGCTTCGACAATGAGCAGTTCTTC	CASSHQVVGGFDNEQFF
once	TRBV29-1	NA	TRBJ1-2	TGCAGCGTTGATTCGGGCAGGGGTTTATATGGCTACACCTTC	CSVDSGRGLYGYTF
NA	TRBV7-8	NA	TRBJ2-7	TGTGCCAGCAGCTTCCAGCTGGACGAGCAGTACTTC	CASSFQLDEQYF
NA	TRBV27	NA	TRBJ1-5	TGTGCCAGCAGTTTATTCGCTGGGAACAATCAGCCCCAGCATTTT	CASSLFAGNNQPQHF
NA	TRBV5-6	NA	TRBJ1-6	TGTGCCAGCAGCCCGGACAGTCTGCGATCACCCCTCCACTTT	CASSPDSLRSPLHF
few	TRBV9	NA	TRBJ1-5	TGTGCCAGCAGCGTAGACGGGGTTAGCAATCAGCCCCAGCATTTT	CASSVDGVSNQPQHF
NA	TRBV7-6	TRBD1	TRBJ2-2	TGTGCCAGCAGCCAGGCCGGGACAGGGATTGTCAGCGGGGAGCTGTTTTTT	CASSQAGTGIVSGELFF
NA	TRBV5-6	NA	TRBJ2-7	TGTGCCAGCAGCTACTTCGGTGAGCAGTACTTC	CASSYFGEQYF
NA	TRBV9	NA	TRBJ2-7	TGTGCCAGCAGCGTAGCTGCCCACTACGAGCAGTACTTC	CASSVAAHYEQYF
NA	TRBV5-4	NA	TRBJ1-6	TGTGCCAGCGCCTCAGGAAATTCACCCCTCCACTTT	CASASGNSPLHF
NA	TRBV4-3	TRBD1	TRBJ1-3	TGCGCCAGCAGCCAAGACACACAGGGGAACGGAAACACCATATATTTT	CASSQDTQGNGNTIYF
NA	TRBV11-2	TRBD1	TRBJ2-7	TGTGCCAGCAGCTTACCAGGGGGCGGCTACGAGCAGTACTTC	CASSLPGGGYEQYF
once	TRBV6-5	NA	TRBJ1-2	TGTGCCAGCAGTTACGGCAGCCCCGATGGCTACACCTTC	CASSYGSPDGYTF
NA	TRBV4-2	TRBD2	TRBJ2-3	TGTGCCAGCAGCCAAACGGGAACTAGCGGGGAGGGGGATACGCAGTATTTT	CASSQTGTSGEGDTQYF
NA	TRBV9	NA	TRBJ1-2	TGTGCCAGCAGCCCCTCGGGGGGGGTATCACCCTATGGCTACACCTTC	CASSPSGGVSPYGYTF
NA	TRBV7-9	TRBD1	TRBJ1-1	TGTGCCAGCAGCCCATTGACAGGGACCATGAACACTGAAGCTTTCTTT	CASSPLTGTMNTEAFF
NA	TRBV9	TRBD2	TRBJ2-7	TGTGCCAGCAGCCCTCTAGCGGGGGGGCCGGCGTACGAGCAGTACTTC	CASSPLAGGPAYEQYF
NA	TRBV5-4	NA	TRBJ1-1	TGTGCCAGCAGCTTTGGGGCGGCTGAAGCTTTCTTT	CASSFGAAEAFF
NA	TRBV6-1	TRBD1	TRBJ2-7	TGTGCCAGCAGTGGCCCGGGACAGGGGCTACTATACGAGCAGTACTTC	CASSGPGQGLLYEQYF
NA	TRBV13	NA	TRBJ2-6	TGTGCCAGCAGCGGGCGGGGCTCTGGGGCCAACGTCCTGACTTTC	CASSGRGSGANVLTF
NA	TRBV5-6	NA	TRBJ2-7	TGTGCCAGCAGCCCGGGAGCCTCGGGGCAGTACTTC	CASSPGASGQYF
NA	TRBV4-3	NA	TRBJ1-1	TGCGCCAGCAGCCAAGAACAGGAGACCCTCACCGGTTACACTGAAGCTTTCTTT	CASSQEQETLTGYTEAFF
NA	TRBV5-1	NA	TRBJ2-2	TGCGCCAGCAGACCAAGACAGGCCGACACCGGGGAGCTGTTTTTT	CASRPRQADTGELFF
NA	TRBV2	TRBD1	TRBJ1-4	TGTGCCAGCAGTGAAACCCTGGCAGGGGGCAGTGAAAAACTGTTTTTT	CASSETLAGGSEKLFF
NA	TRBV2	NA	TRBJ1-2	TGTGCCAGCAGTGTTCAAGCCTCCCAGGGCCTAAACTATGGCTACACCTTC	CASSVQASQGLNYGYTF
NA	TRBV6-5	TRBD2	TRBJ2-1	TGTGCCAGCACAGGACGGGGGGTAAATGAGCAGTTCTTC	CASTGRGVNEQFF
NA	TRBV10-3	NA	TRBJ1-3	TGTGCCATCAGTGAGTCGTCGAGGACAGTTGGAAACACCATATATTTT	CAISESSRTVGNTIYF
NA	TRBV12-5	NA	TRBJ1-5	TGTGCTAGTGGTTCAGGGGCGAATCAGCCCCAGCATTTT	CASGSGANQPQHF
NA	TRBV5-1	TRBD1	TRBJ1-3	TGCGCCAGCAGCCGAGGACAGGGGGCGTTTGGAAACACCATATATTTT	CASSRGQGAFGNTIYF
NA	TRBV12-5	NA	TRBJ1-2	TGTGCTAGTGGTTCCCACGGGGAAGGAGGGATCTATGGCTACACCTTC	CASGSHGEGGIYGYTF
NA	TRBV30	NA	TRBJ2-7	TGTGCCTGGAGTGGACAAACCTACGAGCAGTACTTC	CAWSGQTYEQYF
NA	TRBV6-1	NA	TRBJ2-7	TGTGCCAGCAGTGAAATTGGGGGCTCGGAGGGGGAGCAGTACTTC	CASSEIGGSEGEQYF
NA	TRBV11-2	NA	TRBJ2-5	TGTGCCAGCAGCTTAGGTTGGCTAGGGTCTCAAGAGACCCAGTACTTC	CASSLGWLGSQETQYF
NA	TRBV13	NA	TRBJ2-2	TGTGCCAGCAGCCCCGGGGAGGGGGCGAACACCGGGGAGCTGTTTTTT	CASSPGEGANTGELFF
few	TRBV13	NA	TRBJ2-5	TGTGCCAGCAGCCCACGGGGACAAGAGACCCAGTACTTC	CASSPRGQETQYF
NA	TRBV7-6	TRBD2	TRBJ2-1	TGTGCCAGCAGCTCTAGCGGGGGTCGGAATGAGCAGTTCTTC	CASSSSGGRNEQFF
NA	TRBV7-6	NA	TRBJ2-4	TGTGCCAGCAGCCCGGCGGAGGGGAGCATTCAGTACTTC	CASSPAEGSIQYF
NA	TRBV14	NA	TRBJ2-2	TGTGCCAGCAGCCAGTATCGAACCGGGGAGCTGTTTTTT	CASSQYRTGELFF
once	TRBV2	NA	TRBJ1-4	TGTGCCAGCAGTGATAATGTCGGTGAATTTAATGAAAAACTGTTTTTT	CASSDNVGEFNEKLFF
NA	TRBV7-6	TRBD1	TRBJ2-1	TGTGCCAGCAGCATAAGACGGACAGGGGTTGAGCAGTTCTTC	CASSIRRTGVEQFF
NA	TRBV13	NA	TRBJ1-3	TGTGCCAGCAGCCAGGGGCTACAGGGAAAGGGAAACACCATATATTTT	CASSQGLQGKGNTIYF
once	TRBV11-2	TRBD1	TRBJ2-7	TGTGCCAGCGAAAACCCGGCAGGGGGATCCTACGAGCAGTACTTC	CASENPAGGSYEQYF
NA	TRBV27	TRBD2	TRBJ2-7	TGTGCCAGCAGTCCCCTAACTAGCGGGGGGGCCTACGAGCAGTACTTC	CASSPLTSGGAYEQYF
NA	TRBV9	NA	TRBJ1-3	TGTGCCAGCAGCCCAACAGGGAGTCTAACTAATCTGGATTGGAACACCATATATTTT	CASSPTGSLTNLDWNTIYF
NA	TRBV2	NA	TRBJ2-1	TGTGCCAGCAACCCATGGGCCAATGAGCAGTTCTTC	CASNPWANEQFF
NA	TRBV10-2	NA	TRBJ2-7	TGCGCCAGCAGCCACAATTACTACGAGCAGTACTTC	CASSHNYYEQYF
once	TRBV9	TRBD2	TRBJ2-1	TGTGCCAGCAGCGTAGGGAGTGGGAGTAGCGGGGGTACCTACAATGAGCAGTTCTTC	CASSVGSGSSGGTYNEQFF
NA	TRBV9	NA	TRBJ1-2	TGTGCCAGCAGCCATCGACAGGAGTATGGCTACACCTTC	CASSHRQEYGYTF
NA	TRBV5-1	TRBD1	TRBJ1-4	TGCGCCAGCAGCCCGAGGGACAGGGAGAGTGGAAAACTGTTTTTT	CASSPRDRESGKLFF